This T cell receptor beta chain was captured in a study of radiation and T cells in renal cell carcinoma. Clones were sequenced by immunoSEQ multiplex PCR, and TCRdb holds only the in-frame ones, with some missing. The sample has roughly 150,000 clones, 80% to 90% seen once; the top ten hold 13%. This clone was seen just once. Germline-derived CDR1 and CDR2 are MNHEY and SVGAGI. The CDR3 covers 14 residues. The ends were cut back, 4 bases at V and 2 bases at J, with 11 bases in the middle. The sample's time point: blood 2 weeks post-SBRT. Described treatment: 15 Gy SBRT to primary tumor, nephrectomy 4 weeks later.

The TCR originated in a woman between 50 and 59 years old with renal cell carcinoma. The specimen was blood, collected from a patient whose treatment included radiotherapy and nephrectomy. The chain links TRBV6-5 to TRBJ1-1; D remains unclear. The CDR3 sequence is CASSSRVGNTEAFF. CDR3 bases: TGTGCCAGCAGTTCCCGGGTGGGTAACACTGAAGCTTTCTTT.